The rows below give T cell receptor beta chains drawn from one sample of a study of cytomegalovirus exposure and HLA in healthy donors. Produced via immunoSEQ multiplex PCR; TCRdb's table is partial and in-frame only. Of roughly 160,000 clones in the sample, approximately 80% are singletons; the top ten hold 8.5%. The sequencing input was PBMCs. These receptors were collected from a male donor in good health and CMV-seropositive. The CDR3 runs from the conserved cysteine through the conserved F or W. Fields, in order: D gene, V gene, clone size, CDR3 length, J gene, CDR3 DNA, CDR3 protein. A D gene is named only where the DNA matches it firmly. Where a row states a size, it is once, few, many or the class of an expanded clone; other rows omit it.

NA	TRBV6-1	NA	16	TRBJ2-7	TGTGCCAGCAGTGAAGCGCTTCGTCGGGGCTCCTACGAGCAGTACTTC	CASSEALRRGSYEQYF
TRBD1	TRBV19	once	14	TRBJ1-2	TGTGCCAGTAGTTCCGGGACAGGGTATCGTGGCTACACCTTC	CASSSGTGYRGYTF
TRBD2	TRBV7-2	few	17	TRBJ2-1	TGTGCCAGCAGCCCAAGCCGAAATGTAGCGGGACACAATGAGCAGTTCTTC	CASSPSRNVAGHNEQFF
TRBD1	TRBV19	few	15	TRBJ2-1	TGTGCCAGTACCAAACCGGGACAGGGCTACAATGAGCAGTTCTTC	CASTKPGQGYNEQFF
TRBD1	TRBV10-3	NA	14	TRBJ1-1	TGTGCCATCAGTGGACAGGGGGCTGGGGCTGAAGCTTTCTTT	CAISGQGAGAEAFF
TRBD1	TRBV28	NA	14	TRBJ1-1	TGTGCCAGCACCCGGGGACAGGGGTACACTGAAGCTTTCTTT	CASTRGQGYTEAFF
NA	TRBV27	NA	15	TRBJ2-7	TGTGCCAGCAGTTTATTCAGATCCGTGAGGTACGAGCAGTACTTC	CASSLFRSVRYEQYF
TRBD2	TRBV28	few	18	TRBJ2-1	TGTGCCAGCAGTTCCCCCCCCGGGACTAGCGGGAGGGCCTGGGAGCAGTTCTTC	CASSSPPGTSGRAWEQFF
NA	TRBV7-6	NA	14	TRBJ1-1	TGTGCCAGCGGCCGTGGGGGCTGGAACACTGAAGCTTTCTTT	CASGRGGWNTEAFF
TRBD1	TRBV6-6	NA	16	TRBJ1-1	TGTGCCAGCAGCCAAGGACAGGGGGCGAAGAACACTGAAGCTTTCTTT	CASSQGQGAKNTEAFF
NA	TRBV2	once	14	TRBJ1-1	TGTGCCAGCAGTGCAGGGTTCGGGAACACTGAAGCTTTCTTT	CASSAGFGNTEAFF
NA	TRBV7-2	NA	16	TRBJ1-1	TGTACCAGCAGCCCCCTAGCGGGAGGGGTGAACACTGAAGCTTTCTTT	CTSSPLAGGVNTEAFF
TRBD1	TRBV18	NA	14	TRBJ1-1	TGTGCCAGCTCACCGACAGGGGCGAACACTGAAGCTTTCTTT	CASSPTGANTEAFF
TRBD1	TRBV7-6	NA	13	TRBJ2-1	TGTGCCAGCAGCTTCGGGACAGCCAATGAGCAGTTCTTC	CASSFGTANEQFF
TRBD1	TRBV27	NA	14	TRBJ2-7	TGTGCCAGCAGTCCCGGACAGGGGGGCTACGAGCAGTACTTC	CASSPGQGGYEQYF
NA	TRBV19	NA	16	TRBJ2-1	TGTGCCAGTAGTTCCGGGGGGTATAAGGAAGGGGGTGAGCAGTTCTTC	CASSSGGYKEGGEQFF
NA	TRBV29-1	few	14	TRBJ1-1	TGCAGCGTTGCGTGGGGGGGCAAGAACACTGAAGCTTTCTTT	CSVAWGGKNTEAFF